This T cell receptor beta chain was sequenced during a study of beta chain features in type 1 diabetes. General study results and limits: Across patients, naive, central memory and Treg TCRB repertoires exhibited apparently greater similarity than was observed across healthy donors.

In the case of this clone: Its antigen is currently unknown.

After removal of 7 bases from V and 2 bases from J, the junction contained 6 bases not matched to a gene. The CDR3 is 15 amino acids. In germline, CDR1 is MNHNY, CDR2 SVGAGI (reference sequence). CD45RO/CCR7/CD25/CD127/CD95/CD27 sorting isolated CD4+ naive, central memory, regulatory and stem cell-like memory cells. TCRB transcripts that were expressed got sequenced, as all of the isolated RNA had been reverse transcribed. Sequenced by immunoSEQ multiplex PCR; TCRdb stores in-frame clones only, minus some. This sample has nearly 250,000 clones, with about 70% found just once. This clonotype originated in a young man in good health. The genes are TRBV6-6 and TRBJ2-3; TRBD2 agrees at 10 bases. Sequencing input: naive CD4+ T cells from blood. The CDR3: CASTKAGGFTDTQYF. CDR3 coding DNA: TGTGCCAGCACTAAAGCGGGGGGGTTCACAGATACGCAGTATTTT.